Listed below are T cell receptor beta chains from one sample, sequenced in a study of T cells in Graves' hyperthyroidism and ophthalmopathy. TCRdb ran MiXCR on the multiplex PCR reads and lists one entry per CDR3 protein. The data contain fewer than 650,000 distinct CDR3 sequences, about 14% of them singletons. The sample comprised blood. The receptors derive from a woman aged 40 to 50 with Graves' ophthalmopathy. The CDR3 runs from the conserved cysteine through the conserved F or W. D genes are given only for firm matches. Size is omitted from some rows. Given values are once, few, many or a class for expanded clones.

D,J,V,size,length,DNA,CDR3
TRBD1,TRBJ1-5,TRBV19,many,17,TGTGCCAGTAGTACCGGGACAGTGAGGGCTAGCAATCAGCCCCAGCATTTT,CASSTGTVRASNQPQHF
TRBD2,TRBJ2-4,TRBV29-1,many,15,TGCAGCGTCCTAGGACTAGCGGGAGTGGGGAACATTCAGTACTTC,CSVLGLAGVGNIQYF
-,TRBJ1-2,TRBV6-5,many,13,TGTGCCAGCCAACGTCCGGAAGGCTATGGCTACACCTTC,CASQRPEGYGYTF
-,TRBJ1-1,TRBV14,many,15,TGTGCCAGCAGCCAAGATCTTTTGGGGGGGGCTGAAGCTTTCTTT,CASSQDLLGGAEAFF
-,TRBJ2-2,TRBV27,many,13,TGTGCCAGCAGTTGGCAAGACACCGGGGAGCTGTTTTTT,CASSWQDTGELFF
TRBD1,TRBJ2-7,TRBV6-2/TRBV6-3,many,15,TGTGCCAGCAGGCCCGGCAGGCAGGGGGCCTACGAGCAGTACTTC,CASRPGRQGAYEQYF
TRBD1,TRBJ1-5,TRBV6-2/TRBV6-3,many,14,TGTGCCAGCAGCCCGGGACAGTCGACCATCCCCTTAGCTTTT,CASSPGQSTIPLAF
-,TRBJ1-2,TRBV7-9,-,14,TGTGCCAGCAGCTTAGAAACAGATAACTATGGCTACACCTTC,CASSLETDNYGYTF
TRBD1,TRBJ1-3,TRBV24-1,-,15,TGTGCCACCAGTGATTACGGACAGGGAGGGAACACCATATATTTT,CATSDYGQGGNTIYF
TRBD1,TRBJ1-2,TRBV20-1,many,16,TGCAGTGCTAGTGGAGACTACGAGACAGGGTTCTATGGCTACACCTTC,CSASGDYETGFYGYTF
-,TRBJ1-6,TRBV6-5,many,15,TGTGCCAGCAGTTTGGCTGACCCGTCTAATTCACCCCTCCACTTT,CASSLADPSNSPLHF
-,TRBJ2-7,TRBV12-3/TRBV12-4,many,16,TGTGCCAGCAGTCCGTCTTACAGGCCGGTCACCTACGAGCAGTACTTC,CASSPSYRPVTYEQYF
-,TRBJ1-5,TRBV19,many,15,TGTGCCAGTACTCCCTTGGGACCTCTCAATCAGCCCCAGCATTTT,CASTPLGPLNQPQHF
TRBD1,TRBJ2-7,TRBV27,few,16,TGTGCCAGCAGTTTATCGAGGACAGGGGGGTCCTACGAGCAGTACTTC,CASSLSRTGGSYEQYF
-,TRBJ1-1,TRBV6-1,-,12,TGTGCCAGCAGTGCAAAGAACACTGAAGCTTTCTTT,CASSAKNTEAFF
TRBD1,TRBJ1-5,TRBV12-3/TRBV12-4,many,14,TGTGCCAGCAGGCCGACAGGGAGCAATCAGCCCCAGCATTTT,CASRPTGSNQPQHF
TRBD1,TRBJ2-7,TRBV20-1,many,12,TGCAGTGCACAGACAGGGAACTACGAGCAGTACTTC,CSAQTGNYEQYF
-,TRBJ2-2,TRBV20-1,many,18,TGCAGTGCTAGAGTACCCCTGGGCTACAGACTCAACACCGGGGAGCTGTTTTTT,CSARVPLGYRLNTGELFF
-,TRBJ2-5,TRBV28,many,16,TGTGCCAGCAGTTTCCCCGGGGAAACAGGGAGAGAGACCCAGTACTTC,CASSFPGETGRETQYF
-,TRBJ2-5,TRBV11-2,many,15,TGTGCCAGCAGCTTAGCATGGAGACCAAGAGAGACCCAGTACTTC,CASSLAWRPRETQYF
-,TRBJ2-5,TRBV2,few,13,TGTGCCAGCAGCGGACCGACCCAAGAGACCCAGTACTTC,CASSGPTQETQYF
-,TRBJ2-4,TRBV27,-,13,TGTGCCAGCTACATCATAGCCAAAAACATTCAGTACTTC,CASYIIAKNIQYF
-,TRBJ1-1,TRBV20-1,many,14,TGCAGTGCTAGAGGGGTAGGGTTGAACACTGAAGCTTTCTTT,CSARGVGLNTEAFF
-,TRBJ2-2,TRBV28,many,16,TGTGCCAGCAGTTCAAGTTACAGGGACGACACCGGGGAGCTGTTTTTT,CASSSSYRDDTGELFF
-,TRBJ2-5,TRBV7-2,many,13,TGTGCCAGCAGCTTAAACGGGTGGGAGACCCAGTACTTC,CASSLNGWETQYF
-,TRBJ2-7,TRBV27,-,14,TGTGCCAGCAGTTTAACGGGGATACTCTACGGGCAGTACTTC,CASSLTGILYGQYF
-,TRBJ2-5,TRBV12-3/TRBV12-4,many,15,TGTGCCAGCAGCACATACAGGTTGTACCAAGAGACCCAGTACTTC,CASSTYRLYQETQYF
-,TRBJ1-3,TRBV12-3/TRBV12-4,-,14,TGTGCCAGCAGTTCAGGGGTCTCCGGAAACACCATATATTTT,CASSSGVSGNTIYF
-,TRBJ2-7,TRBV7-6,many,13,TGTGCCAGCACCCCATTAGAGGCAGCCGAGCAGTACTTC,CASTPLEAAEQYF
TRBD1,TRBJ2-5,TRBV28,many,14,TGTGCCAGCAGTCCGACAGGGTTGTGGGAGACCCAGTACTTC,CASSPTGLWETQYF
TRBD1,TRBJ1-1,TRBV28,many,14,TGTGCCAGCAGGATAGGACAGGGGGCTGCTGAAGCTTTCTTT,CASRIGQGAAEAFF
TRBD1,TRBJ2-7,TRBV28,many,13,TGTGCCAGCAGAGCCTCAGGGGGCTTCGAGCAGTACTTC,CASRASGGFEQYF
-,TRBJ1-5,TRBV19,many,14,TGTGCCAGTAGTATAGATCGTACCCCTCAACCCCAGCATTTT,CASSIDRTPQPQHF
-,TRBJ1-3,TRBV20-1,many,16,TGCAGTGCATTCGGGGCAGCCAAAGGCTCTGGAAACACCATATATTTT,CSAFGAAKGSGNTIYF